The 24 T cell receptor beta chains reported below all come from one sample, sequenced in a study of graft-versus-host responses after intestinal transplantation. Sequencing used immunoSEQ multiplex PCR; TCRdb keeps in-frame clones, though not all of them. The sample carries about 100,000 clones, roughly nine tenths recorded once. These receptors lack a known antigen. Specimen: unstimulated CD4+ T cells sorted from spleen or lymph node cells, collected before transplant. Source of these receptors: a human donor who was the organ donor for an intestinal transplant.

V is TRBV5-1 and J is TRBJ2-3, with TRBD2 as a possible D gene (6 bases). CDR1 is SGHRS, CDR2 YFSETQ, per germline. This CDR3 region has 14 residues. The ends were cut back, 2 bases at V and 2 bases at J, with 9 bases in the middle. The CDR3 sequence: CASSFGGFTDTQYF. CDR3 in DNA: TGCGCCAGCAGCTTCGGGGGTTTCACAGATACGCAGTATTTT.

This clone was observed a single time. The J gene is TRBJ2-3, the V gene TRBV2, with a tentative D call TRBD1 (5 bases). Germline CDR1 and CDR2: SNHLY and FYNNEI. There are 14 residues in the CDR3. The V end was cut by 11 bases, the J end by 6 bases, with 21 bases between. This CDR3 reads CAAGPSLVRDTQYF. In DNA, the CDR3 is TGTGCCGCAGGGCCCTCGTTGGTTCGGGATACGCAGTATTTT.

This rearrangement joins TRBV6-5 to TRBJ1-4; 8 positions match TRBD1. This CDR3 contains 15 residues. CDR1 and CDR2 from the germline V gene are MNHEY and SVGAGI. With 0 bases clipped from V and 8 bases from J, the junction kept 5 bases outside the gene matches. The CDR3 sequence is CASSYSTQGAEKLFF. In nucleotides, the CDR3 is TGTGCCAGCAGTTACTCGACCCAGGGGGCCGAAAAACTGTTTTTT.

The rearrangement links TRBV18 to TRBJ2-1; TRBD2 matches at 9 bases. The V gene's germline CDR1 is KGHSH and CDR2 LQKENI. Unmatched junction bases numbered 5, after V lost 3 bases and J lost 5 bases. The length of the CDR3 is 15 residues. The CDR3 spells CASSPRGLADNEQFF. Written as DNA, the CDR3 is TGTGCCAGCTCACCGCGGGGACTAGCAGACAATGAGCAGTTCTTC.

The chain uses TRBV11-3 and TRBJ2-3, with D possibly being TRBD2 (6 bases). The V gene lost 5 bases and the J gene lost 4 bases, with 13 bases spanning the gap. CDR3 size: 14 residues. Germline loops: CDR1 SGHNT, CDR2 YENEEA. The CDR3 DNA reads TGTGCCAGCAGCCCGCGGGACTTGTCAGATACGCAGTATTTT. This codes for CASSPRDLSDTQYF.

CDR3 amino acids: CASSFEGTGEDEKLFF. CDR3 in DNA: TGTGCCAGCAGCTTTGAGGGGACAGGGGAGGATGAAAAACTGTTTTTT. The J gene is TRBJ1-4, the V gene TRBV5-6; TRBD1 matches 10 bases. V dropped 2 bases and J dropped 6; count of bases not matched to a gene: 7. The length of the CDR3 is 16 residues. Germline lookup yields CDR1 SGHDT and CDR2 YYEEEE.

This clone was seen only once. The J gene is TRBJ1-2, the V gene TRBV27, with D possibly TRBD1 on 6 matching bases. Per germline, CDR1 MNHEY and CDR2 SMNVEV (reference sequence). V was shortened by 3 bases and J by 4 bases, with 12 bases between the two germline ends. The CDR3 has 14 residues. CDR3 amino acids: CASSFSDSFYGYTF. CDR3 sequence (DNA): TGTGCCAGCAGTTTCTCGGACAGCTTCTATGGCTACACCTTC.

The chain combines TRBV20-1 with TRBJ2-2; 7 bases align to TRBD2. The germline CDR1 and CDR2 sequences are DFQATT and SNEGSKA (reference sequence). V was clipped by 7 bases and J by 6 bases; unmatched bases: 2. This CDR3 spans 11 amino acids. For the CDR3, the DNA is TGCAGTGGAGGGAGGGCCGGGGAGCTGTTTTTT. This translates into CSGGRAGELFF.

This clone appeared once. The chain uses TRBV4-2 and TRBJ2-3, with 13 nucleotides matching TRBD2. Germline lookup yields CDR1 LGHNA and CDR2 YNFKEQ. V gave up 2 bases and J gave up 4 bases; unmatched junction bases: 0. The CDR3 covers 15 residues. CDR3 in DNA: TGTGCCAGCAGCCAAACTAGCGGGGGGGCAGATACGCAGTATTTT. As protein: CASSQTSGGADTQYF.

The rearrangement joins TRBV5-3 to TRBJ1-1; possible D gene TRBD1, 6 bases. TRBV5-3 qualifies as an ORF whose function is uncertain. Deletions cut 4 bases from V and 1 base from J, with 17 bases between. The CDR3 length is 16 residues. CDR3 sequence reads: CARSKGGTSGNTEAFF. Here the CDR3 DNA reads TGTGCCAGAAGCAAAGGGGGAACTTCCGGGAACACTGAAGCTTTCTTT.

This rearrangement joins TRBV5-1 to TRBJ1-2; D perhaps matches TRBD1 (6 bases). Germline values: CDR1 SGHRS, CDR2 YFSETQ. V lost 1 base, J lost 4 bases, and 11 bases lay in between. This CDR3 region has 14 residues. DNA for the CDR3: TGCGCCAGCAGCTTGAACGACAGGCCCTATGGCTACACCTTC. Protein sequence: CASSLNDRPYGYTF.

V is TRBV28 and J is TRBJ1-2; 7 bases match TRBD1. The CDR3 contains 17 residues. V lost 1 base to trimming and J lost 5 bases; unmatched junction nucleotides: 13. The germline V gene has CDR1 MDHEN and CDR2 SYDVKM. CDR3 in amino acids: CASSLYSGQPGGYGYTF. The CDR3 bases are TGTGCCAGCAGTTTATACTCGGGACAGCCAGGGGGGTATGGCTACACCTTC.

This clone showed up just once. The J gene is TRBJ2-7, the V gene TRBV29-1; D might be TRBD1 or TRBD2, each matching 6 bases. There are 12 residues in the CDR3. The V end lost 1 base, the J end lost 5 bases, and 9 bases lay between the germline ends. The germline V gene has CDR1 SQVTM and CDR2 ANQGSEA. The CDR3 region is CSVEGGANEQYF. The CDR3 DNA follows: TGCAGCGTTGAAGGGGGGGCTAACGAGCAGTACTTC.

The gene calls are TRBV19 and TRBJ1-6; D might be TRBD1 (6 bases). The V and J ends lost 7 bases and 7 bases respectively, with 14 bases between them. The germline gives CDR1 LNHDA, CDR2 SQIVND (reference sequence). This CDR3 region has 14 residues. Written as DNA, the CDR3 is TGTGCCAGTACCCCACAGGGTGGAAATTCACCCCTCCACTTT. Its translation is CASTPQGGNSPLHF.

The chain employs TRBV10-3 and TRBJ1-1; 9 nucleotides match TRBD1. There are 17 residues in the CDR3. V dropped 3 bases and J dropped 4; count of bases not matched to a gene: 12. Germline V gives CDR1 ENHRY, CDR2 SYGVKD. CDR3 sequence reads: CAISEKGQGFVSTEAFF. The CDR3 DNA is TGTGCCATCAGTGAAAAGGGACAGGGTTTTGTGAGCACTGAAGCTTTCTTT.

The rearrangement uses TRBV28 and TRBJ1-4, with D possibly TRBD1 on 6 matching bases. V was pared by 7 bases and J by 0 bases, with 18 bases between. CDR1 is MDHEN, CDR2 SYDVKM, per germline. The CDR3 is 17 amino acids. CDR3 nucleotide sequence: TGTGCCAGCAACCCCGGGTGGGGGGCTGCAACTAATGAAAAACTGTTTTTT. It encodes CASNPGWGAATNEKLFF. Full variable domain (outside the CDR3, taken from reference TRBV28 and TRBJ1-4): DVKVTQSSRYLVKRTGEKVFLECVQDMDHENMFWYRQDPGLGLRLIYFSYDVKMKEKGDIPEGYSVSREKKERFSLILESASTNQTSMYLCASNPGWGAATNEKLFFGSGTQLSVL.

The chain combines TRBV7-3 with TRBJ2-2, with a tentative D call TRBD2 (6 bases). V was shortened by 9 bases and J by 3 bases, with 14 bases between the two germline ends. Germline CDR1 reads SGHTA; CDR2 reads FQGTGA. The CDR3 is 14 amino acids. CDR3 protein: CASTGGSDTGELFF. DNA for the CDR3: TGTGCCAGTACAGGAGGGTCGGACACCGGGGAGCTGTTTTTT.

CDR3 in amino acids: CASSWGVFKATGELFF. DNA for the CDR3: TGTGCCAGCAGCTGGGGTGTTTTTAAGGCCACCGGGGAGCTGTTTTTT. The genes are TRBV5-6 and TRBJ2-2; no definite D call. This CDR3 is 16 amino acids long. From germline, CDR1 is SGHDT and CDR2 YYEEEE. V lost 3 bases and J lost 4, with 16 bases in between.

The chain is built from TRBV6-1 and TRBJ1-2; maybe TRBD1 (6 bases). The CDR3 spans 12 residues. Germline loops: CDR1 MNHNS, CDR2 SASEGT. V was trimmed by 5 bases and J by 7 bases, leaving 11 bases between them. The CDR3 DNA sequence: TGTGCCAGCAGTTCGGACAGTCGTGGCTACACCTTC. Its translation is CASSSDSRGYTF.

The chain carries TRBV30 and TRBJ2-1, with D perhaps TRBD2 (6 bases). With 2 bases removed from V and 9 bases from J, the gap between germline ends came to 14 bases. Germline CDR1 and CDR2: GTSNPN and SVGIG (reference sequence). The CDR3 length is 13 residues. Here the CDR3 reads CAWSITSFSEQFF. The CDR3 bases are TGTGCCTGGAGTATAACTAGCTTTAGTGAGCAGTTCTTC.

Only one count was recorded for this clone. The chain recombines TRBV19 with TRBJ1-5; tentative D call: TRBD1 (5 bases). Trimming removed 11 bases from V and 0 bases from J, with 14 bases in between. The CDR3 has 14 amino acids. Germline V gives CDR1 LNHDA, CDR2 SQIVND (reference sequence). The DNA of the CDR3 is TGTGCCTCGGGCGGGGGATATAGCAATCAGCCCCAGCATTTT. Translation gives CASGGGYSNQPQHF.

This clone came up once. The gene calls are TRBV5-1 and TRBJ2-3, with D uncertain. The V and J ends lost 1 base and 4 bases respectively, with 1 base between them. Germline assignment: CDR1 SGHRS and CDR2 YFSETQ. The CDR3 contains 11 residues. In DNA, the CDR3 is TGCGCCAGCAGCTTGTCAGATACGCAGTATTTT. The encoded protein is CASSLSDTQYF. Variable domain in full (rest from reference TRBV5-1 and TRBJ2-3): KAGVTQTPRYLIKTRGQQVTLSCSPISGHRSVSWYQQTPGQGLQFLFEYFSETQRNKGNFPGRFSGRQFSNSRSEMNVSTLELGDSALYLCASSLSDTQYFGPGTRLTVL.

V is TRBV5-4 and J is TRBJ2-5; TRBD1 matches at 10 bases. Per germline, CDR1 SGHNT and CDR2 YYREEE (reference sequence). The CDR3 contains 16 residues. The V and J ends lost 7 bases and 1 base, in that order; junction bases with no gene match: 10. The CDR3 loop reads CASGRDRGPFQETQYF. As DNA, the CDR3 is TGTGCCAGCGGGAGGGACAGGGGCCCTTTCCAAGAGACCCAGTACTTC.

This clone was observed a handful of times. The V gene is TRBV28, the J gene TRBJ1-4, with 10 bases identical to TRBD1. The V gene end was trimmed by 3 bases and the J gene end by 4 bases; junction bases not matched to a gene: 2. The CDR3 sequence is 15 residues long. Germline V lookup: CDR1 MDHEN, CDR2 SYDVKM. CDR3 amino acids: CASSFWTGGNEKLFF. The CDR3 region has the DNA TGTGCCAGCAGTTTCTGGACAGGGGGTAATGAAAAACTGTTTTTT.